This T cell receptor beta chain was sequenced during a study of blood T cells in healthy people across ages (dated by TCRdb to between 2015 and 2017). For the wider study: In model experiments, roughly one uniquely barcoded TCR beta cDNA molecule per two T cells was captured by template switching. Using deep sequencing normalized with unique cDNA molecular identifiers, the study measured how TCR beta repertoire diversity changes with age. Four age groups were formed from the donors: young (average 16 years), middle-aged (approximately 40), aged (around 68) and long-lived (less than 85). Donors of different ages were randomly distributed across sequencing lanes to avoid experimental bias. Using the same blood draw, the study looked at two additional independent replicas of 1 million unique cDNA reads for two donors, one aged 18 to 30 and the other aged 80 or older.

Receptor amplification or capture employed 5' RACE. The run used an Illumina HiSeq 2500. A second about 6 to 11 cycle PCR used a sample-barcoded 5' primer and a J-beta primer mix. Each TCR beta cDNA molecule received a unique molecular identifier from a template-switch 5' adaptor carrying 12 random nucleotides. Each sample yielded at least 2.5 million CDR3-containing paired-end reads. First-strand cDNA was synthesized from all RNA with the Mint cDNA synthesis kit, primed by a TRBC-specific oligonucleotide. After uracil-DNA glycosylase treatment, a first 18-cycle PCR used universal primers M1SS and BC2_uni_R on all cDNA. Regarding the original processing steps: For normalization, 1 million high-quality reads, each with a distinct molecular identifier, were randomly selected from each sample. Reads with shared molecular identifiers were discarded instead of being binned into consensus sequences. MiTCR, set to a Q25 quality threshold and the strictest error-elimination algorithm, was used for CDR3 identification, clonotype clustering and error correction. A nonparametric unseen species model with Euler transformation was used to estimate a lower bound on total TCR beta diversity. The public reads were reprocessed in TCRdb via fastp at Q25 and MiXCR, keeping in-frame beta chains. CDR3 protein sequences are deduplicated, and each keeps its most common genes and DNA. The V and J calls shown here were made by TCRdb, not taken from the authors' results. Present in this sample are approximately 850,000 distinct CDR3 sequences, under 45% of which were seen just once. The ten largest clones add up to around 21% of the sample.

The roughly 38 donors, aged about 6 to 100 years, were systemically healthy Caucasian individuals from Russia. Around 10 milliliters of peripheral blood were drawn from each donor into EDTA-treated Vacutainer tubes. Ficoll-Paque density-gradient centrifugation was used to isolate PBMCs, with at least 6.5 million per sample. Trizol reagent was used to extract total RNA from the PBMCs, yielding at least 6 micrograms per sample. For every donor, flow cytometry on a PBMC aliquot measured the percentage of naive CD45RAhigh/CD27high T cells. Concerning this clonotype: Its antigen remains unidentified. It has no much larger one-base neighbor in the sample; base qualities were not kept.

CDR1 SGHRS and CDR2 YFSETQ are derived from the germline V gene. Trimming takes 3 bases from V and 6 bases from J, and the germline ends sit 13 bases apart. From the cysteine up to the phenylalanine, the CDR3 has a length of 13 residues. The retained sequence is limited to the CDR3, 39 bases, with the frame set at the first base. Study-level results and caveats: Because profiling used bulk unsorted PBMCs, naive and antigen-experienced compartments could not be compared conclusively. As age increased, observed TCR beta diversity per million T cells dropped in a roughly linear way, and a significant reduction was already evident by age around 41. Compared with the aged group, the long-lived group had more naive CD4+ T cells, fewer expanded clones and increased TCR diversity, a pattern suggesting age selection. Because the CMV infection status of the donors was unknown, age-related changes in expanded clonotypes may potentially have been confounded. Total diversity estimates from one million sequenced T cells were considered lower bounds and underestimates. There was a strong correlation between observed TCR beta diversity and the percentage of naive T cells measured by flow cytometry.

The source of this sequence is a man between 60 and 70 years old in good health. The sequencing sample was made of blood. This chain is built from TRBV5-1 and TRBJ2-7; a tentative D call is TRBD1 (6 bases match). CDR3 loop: CASSYEGVREQYF. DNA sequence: TGCGCCAGCAGCTACGAGGGGGTACGCGAGCAGTACTTC.